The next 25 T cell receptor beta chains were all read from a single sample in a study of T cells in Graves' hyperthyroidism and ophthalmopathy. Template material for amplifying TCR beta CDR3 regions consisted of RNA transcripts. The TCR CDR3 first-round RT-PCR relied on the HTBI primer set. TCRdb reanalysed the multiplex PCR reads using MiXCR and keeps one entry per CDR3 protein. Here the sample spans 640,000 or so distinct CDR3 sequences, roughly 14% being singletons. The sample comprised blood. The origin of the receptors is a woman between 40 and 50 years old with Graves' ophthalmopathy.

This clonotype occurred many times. For the CDR3, the DNA is TGTGCCAGCAATCCCGGAAACTATGGCTACACCTTC. It yields the protein CASNPGNYGYTF. The J gene is TRBJ1-2, the V gene TRBV12-3 or TRBV12-4; D is unclear. This CDR3 is 12 amino acids long. The ends were cut back, 7 bases at V and 2 bases at J, with 8 bases in the middle.

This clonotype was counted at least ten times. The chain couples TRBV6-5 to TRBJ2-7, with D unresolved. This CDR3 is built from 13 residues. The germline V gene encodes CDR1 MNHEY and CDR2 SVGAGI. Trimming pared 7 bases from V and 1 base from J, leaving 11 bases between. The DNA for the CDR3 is TGTGCCAGCACTACTTACAGATCCTACGAGCAGTACTTC. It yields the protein CASTTYRSYEQYF.

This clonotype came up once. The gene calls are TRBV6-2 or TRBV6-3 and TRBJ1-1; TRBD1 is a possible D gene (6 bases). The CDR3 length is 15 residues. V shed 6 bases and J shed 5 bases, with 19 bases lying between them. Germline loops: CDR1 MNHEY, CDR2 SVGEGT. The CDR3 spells CASRPMSRGGTEAFF. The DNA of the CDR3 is TGTGCCAGCAGGCCCATGTCCAGGGGTGGGACTGAAGCTTTCTTT.

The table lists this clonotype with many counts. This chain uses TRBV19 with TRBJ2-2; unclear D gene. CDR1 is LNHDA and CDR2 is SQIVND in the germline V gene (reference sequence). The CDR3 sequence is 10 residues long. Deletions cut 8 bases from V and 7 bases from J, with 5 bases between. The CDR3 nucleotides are TGTGCCAGTGGGCGCGGGGAGCTGTTTTTT. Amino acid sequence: CASGRGELFF.

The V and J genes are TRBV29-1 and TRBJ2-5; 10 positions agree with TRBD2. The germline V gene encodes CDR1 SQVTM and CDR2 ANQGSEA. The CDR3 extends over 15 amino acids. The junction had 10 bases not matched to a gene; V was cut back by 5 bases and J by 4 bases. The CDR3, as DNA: TGCAGCGTTCAAGGTAGCGGGAGGAGTGGAGAGACCCAGTACTTC. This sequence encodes CSVQGSGRSGETQYF.

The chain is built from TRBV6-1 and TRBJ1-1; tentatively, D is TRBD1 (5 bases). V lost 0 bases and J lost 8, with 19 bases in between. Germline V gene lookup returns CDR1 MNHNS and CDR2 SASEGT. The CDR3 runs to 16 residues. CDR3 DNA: TGTGCCAGCAGTGAAGCCCTATGGCAGGGAGAGATCGAAGCTTTCTTT. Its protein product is CASSEALWQGEIEAFF.

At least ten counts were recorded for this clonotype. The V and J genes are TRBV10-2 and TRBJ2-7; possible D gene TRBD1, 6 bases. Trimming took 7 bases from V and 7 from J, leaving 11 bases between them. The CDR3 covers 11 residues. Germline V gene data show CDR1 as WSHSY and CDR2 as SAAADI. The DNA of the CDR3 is TGCGCCAGCAAAGGGGGTTTGGAGCAGTACTTC. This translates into CASKGGLEQYF.

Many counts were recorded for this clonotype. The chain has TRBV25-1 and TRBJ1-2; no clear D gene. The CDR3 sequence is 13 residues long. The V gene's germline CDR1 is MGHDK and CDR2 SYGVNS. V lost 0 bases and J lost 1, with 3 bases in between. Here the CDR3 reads CASSEYLNYGYTF. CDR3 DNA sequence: TGTGCCAGCAGTGAATACCTTAACTATGGCTACACCTTC.

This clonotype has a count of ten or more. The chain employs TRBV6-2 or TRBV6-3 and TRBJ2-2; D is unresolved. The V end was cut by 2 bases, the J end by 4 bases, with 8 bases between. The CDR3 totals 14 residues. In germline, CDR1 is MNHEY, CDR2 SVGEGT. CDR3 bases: TGTGCCAGCAGTTACAGAGTGATCACCGGGGAGCTGTTTTTT. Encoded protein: CASSYRVITGELFF.

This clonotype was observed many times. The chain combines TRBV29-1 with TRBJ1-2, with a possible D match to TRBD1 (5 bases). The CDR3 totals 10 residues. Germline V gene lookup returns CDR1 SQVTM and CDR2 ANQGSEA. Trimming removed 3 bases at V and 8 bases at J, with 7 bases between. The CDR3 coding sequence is TGCAGCGTTGATGACAGCGGCTACACCTTC. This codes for CSVDDSGYTF.

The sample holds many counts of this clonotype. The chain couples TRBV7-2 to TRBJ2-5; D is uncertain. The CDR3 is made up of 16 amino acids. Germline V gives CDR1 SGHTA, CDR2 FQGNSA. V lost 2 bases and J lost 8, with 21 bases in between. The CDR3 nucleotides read TGTGCCAGCAGCTTAATCGAGACCCGTCTGGGCGGAACCCAGTACTTC. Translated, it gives CASSLIETRLGGTQYF.

The CDR3 DNA reads as TGTGCCAGCAGCATATTCGGTCCCTACGAGCAGTACTTC. This translates into CASSIFGPYEQYF. The rearrangement links TRBV28 to TRBJ2-7, with D hard to call. Germline V lookup: CDR1 MDHEN, CDR2 SYDVKM. The CDR3 covers 13 residues. V was clipped by 6 bases and J by 2 bases, with 11 bases between them.

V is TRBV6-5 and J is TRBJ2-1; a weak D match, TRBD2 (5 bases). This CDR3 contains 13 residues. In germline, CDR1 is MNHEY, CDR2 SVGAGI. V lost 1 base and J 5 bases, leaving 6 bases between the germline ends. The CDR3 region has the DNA TGTGCCAGCAGTTACTTACTAGACAATGAGCAGTTCTTC. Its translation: CASSYLLDNEQFF.

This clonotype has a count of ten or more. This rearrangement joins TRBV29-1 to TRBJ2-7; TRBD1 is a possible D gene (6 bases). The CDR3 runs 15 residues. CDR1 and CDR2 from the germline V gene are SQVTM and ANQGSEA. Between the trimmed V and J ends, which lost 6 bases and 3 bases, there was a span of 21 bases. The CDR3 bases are TGCAGCGTCCTTGATTCAGGGGTCTCCCTCTACGAGCAGTACTTC. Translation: CSVLDSGVSLYEQYF.

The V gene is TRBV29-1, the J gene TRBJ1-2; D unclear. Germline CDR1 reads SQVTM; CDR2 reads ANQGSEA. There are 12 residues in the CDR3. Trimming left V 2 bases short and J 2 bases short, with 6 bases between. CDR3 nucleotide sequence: TGCAGCGTTGAACACAGCAACTATGGCTACACCTTC. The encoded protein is CSVEHSNYGYTF.

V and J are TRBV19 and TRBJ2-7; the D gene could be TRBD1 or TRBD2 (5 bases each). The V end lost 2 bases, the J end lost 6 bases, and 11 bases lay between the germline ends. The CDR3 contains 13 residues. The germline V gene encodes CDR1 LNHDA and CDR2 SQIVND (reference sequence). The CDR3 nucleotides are TGTGCCAGTAGTATAACGGCAGGGAGCGAGCAGTACTTC. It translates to CASSITAGSEQYF.

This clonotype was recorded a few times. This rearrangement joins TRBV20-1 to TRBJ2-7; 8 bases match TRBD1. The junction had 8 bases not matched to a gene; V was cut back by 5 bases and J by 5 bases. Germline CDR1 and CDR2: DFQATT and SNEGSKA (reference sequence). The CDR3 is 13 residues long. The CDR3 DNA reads TGCAGTGCTTCCCGACAGGGGATGAACGAGCAGTACTTC. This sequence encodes CSASRQGMNEQYF.

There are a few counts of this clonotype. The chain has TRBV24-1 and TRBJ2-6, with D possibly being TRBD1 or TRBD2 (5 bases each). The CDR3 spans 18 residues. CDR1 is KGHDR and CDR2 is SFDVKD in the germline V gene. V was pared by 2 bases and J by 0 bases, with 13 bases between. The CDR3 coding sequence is TGTGCCACCAGTGATTCTTTCGGGGACCACTCTGGGGCCAACGTCCTGACTTTC. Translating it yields CATSDSFGDHSGANVLTF.

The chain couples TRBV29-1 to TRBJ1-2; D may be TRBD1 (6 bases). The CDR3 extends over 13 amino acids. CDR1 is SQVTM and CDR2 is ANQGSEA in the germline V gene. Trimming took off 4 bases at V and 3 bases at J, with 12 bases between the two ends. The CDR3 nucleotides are TGCAGCGTTGCTGGACAGTCCCACTATGGCTACACCTTC. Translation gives CSVAGQSHYGYTF. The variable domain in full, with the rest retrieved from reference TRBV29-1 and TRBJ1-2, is SAVISQKPSRDICQRGTSLTIQCQVDSQVTMMFWYRQQPGQSLTLIATANQGSEATYESGFVIDKFPISRPNLTFSTLTVSNMSPEDSSIYLCSVAGQSHYGYTFGSGTRLTVV.

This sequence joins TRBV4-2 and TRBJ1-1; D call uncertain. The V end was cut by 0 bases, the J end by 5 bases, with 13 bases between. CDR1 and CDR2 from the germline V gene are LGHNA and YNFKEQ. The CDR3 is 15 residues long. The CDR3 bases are TGTGCCAGCAGCCAAGATCGACCCCACCGGACTGAAGCTTTCTTT. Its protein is CASSQDRPHRTEAFF.

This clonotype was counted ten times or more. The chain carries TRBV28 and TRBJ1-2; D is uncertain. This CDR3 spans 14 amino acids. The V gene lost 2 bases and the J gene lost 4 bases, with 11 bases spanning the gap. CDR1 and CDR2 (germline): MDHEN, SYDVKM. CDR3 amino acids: CASSLVLPVYGYTF. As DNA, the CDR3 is TGTGCCAGCAGTTTAGTACTTCCAGTCTATGGCTACACCTTC.

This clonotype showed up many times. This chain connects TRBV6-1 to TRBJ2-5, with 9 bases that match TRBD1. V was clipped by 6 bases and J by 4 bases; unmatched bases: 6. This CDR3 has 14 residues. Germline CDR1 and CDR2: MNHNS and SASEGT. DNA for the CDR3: TGTGCCAGCAGGGAACAGGGGGCTGGAGAGACCCAGTACTTC. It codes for CASREQGAGETQYF.

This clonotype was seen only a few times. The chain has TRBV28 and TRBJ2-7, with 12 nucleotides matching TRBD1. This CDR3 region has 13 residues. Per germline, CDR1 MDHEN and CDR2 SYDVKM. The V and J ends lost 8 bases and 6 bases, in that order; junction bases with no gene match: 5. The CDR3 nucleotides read TGTGCCAGCCGGGACAGGGGGCCCCCCGAGCAGTACTTC. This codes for CASRDRGPPEQYF.

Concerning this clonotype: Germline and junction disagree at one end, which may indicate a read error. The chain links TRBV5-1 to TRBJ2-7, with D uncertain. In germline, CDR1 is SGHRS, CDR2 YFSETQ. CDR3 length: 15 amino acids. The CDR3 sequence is CASSSITDMSFEQYF. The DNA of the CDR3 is TGCGCCAGCAGCTCCATAACCGACATGTCCTTCGAGCAGTACTTC.

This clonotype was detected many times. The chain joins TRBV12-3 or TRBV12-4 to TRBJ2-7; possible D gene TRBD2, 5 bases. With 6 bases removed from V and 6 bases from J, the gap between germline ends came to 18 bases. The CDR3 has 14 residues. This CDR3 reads CASRRTLEGPEQYF. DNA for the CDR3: TGTGCCAGCAGAAGAACTTTAGAGGGCCCCGAGCAGTACTTC.